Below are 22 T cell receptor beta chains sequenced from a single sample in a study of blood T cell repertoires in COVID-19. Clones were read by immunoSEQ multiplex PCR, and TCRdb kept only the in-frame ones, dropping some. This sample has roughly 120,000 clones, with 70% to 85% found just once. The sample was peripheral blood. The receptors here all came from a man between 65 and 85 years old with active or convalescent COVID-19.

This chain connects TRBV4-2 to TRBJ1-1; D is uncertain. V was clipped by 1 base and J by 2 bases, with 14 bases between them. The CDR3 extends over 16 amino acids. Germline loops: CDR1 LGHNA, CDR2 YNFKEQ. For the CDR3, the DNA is TGTGCCAGCAGCCAAGGGCCCGCCCAGGAAAACACTGAAGCTTTCTTT. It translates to CASSQGPAQENTEAFF.

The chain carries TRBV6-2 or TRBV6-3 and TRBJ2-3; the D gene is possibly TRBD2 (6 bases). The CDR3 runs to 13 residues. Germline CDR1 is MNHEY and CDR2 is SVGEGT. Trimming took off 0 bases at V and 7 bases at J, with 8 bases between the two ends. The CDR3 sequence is CASSYSGGHTQYF. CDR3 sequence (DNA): TGTGCCAGCAGTTACTCGGGAGGCCATACGCAGTATTTT.

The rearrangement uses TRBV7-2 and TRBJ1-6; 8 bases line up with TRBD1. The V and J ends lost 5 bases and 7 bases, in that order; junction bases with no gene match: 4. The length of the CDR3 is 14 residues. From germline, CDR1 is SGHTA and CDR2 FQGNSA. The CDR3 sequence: CASSPGQGNSPLHF. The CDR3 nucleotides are TGTGCCAGCAGCCCCGGACAGGGAAATTCACCCCTCCACTTT.

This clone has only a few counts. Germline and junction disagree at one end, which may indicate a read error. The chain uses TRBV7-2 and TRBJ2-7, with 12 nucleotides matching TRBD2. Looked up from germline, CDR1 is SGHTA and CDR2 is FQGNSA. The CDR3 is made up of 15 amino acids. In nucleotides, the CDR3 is TGTGCCAGCAGCCCTTGGACTAGCGGGGACTACGGGCAGTACTTC. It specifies CASSPWTSGDYGQYF.

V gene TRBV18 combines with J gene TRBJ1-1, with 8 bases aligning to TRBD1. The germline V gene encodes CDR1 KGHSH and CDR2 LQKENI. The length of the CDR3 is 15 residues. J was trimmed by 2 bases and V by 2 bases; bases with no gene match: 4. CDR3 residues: CASSPGTGDNTEAFF. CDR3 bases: TGTGCCAGCTCACCAGGGACAGGAGATAACACTGAAGCTTTCTTT. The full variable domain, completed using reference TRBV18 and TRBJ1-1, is NAGVMQNPRHLVRRRGQEARLRCSPMKGHSHVYWYRQLPEEGLKFMVYLQKENIIDESGMPKERFSAEFPKEGPSILRIQQVVRGDSAAYFCASSPGTGDNTEAFFGQGTRLTVV.

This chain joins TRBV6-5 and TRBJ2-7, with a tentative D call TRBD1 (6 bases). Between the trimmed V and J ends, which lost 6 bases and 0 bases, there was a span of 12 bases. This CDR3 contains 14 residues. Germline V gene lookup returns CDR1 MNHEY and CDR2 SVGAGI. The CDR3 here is CASSHLDSSYEQYF. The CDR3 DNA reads TGTGCCAGCAGCCATCTGGACAGCTCCTACGAGCAGTACTTC.

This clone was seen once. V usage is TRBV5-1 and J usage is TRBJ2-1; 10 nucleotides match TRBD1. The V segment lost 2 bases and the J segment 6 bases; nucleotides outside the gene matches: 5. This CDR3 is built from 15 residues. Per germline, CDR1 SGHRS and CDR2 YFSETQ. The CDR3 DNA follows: TGCGCCAGCAGCTTCTCCGGGACAGGGGCCAATGAGCAGTTCTTC. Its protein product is CASSFSGTGANEQFF.

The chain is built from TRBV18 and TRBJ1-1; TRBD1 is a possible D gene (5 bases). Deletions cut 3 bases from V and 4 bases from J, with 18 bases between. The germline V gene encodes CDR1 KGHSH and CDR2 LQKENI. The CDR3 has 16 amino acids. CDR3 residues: CASSPGRTGVGTEAFF. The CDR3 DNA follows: TGTGCCAGCTCACCGGGACGGACGGGGGTGGGCACTGAAGCTTTCTTT.

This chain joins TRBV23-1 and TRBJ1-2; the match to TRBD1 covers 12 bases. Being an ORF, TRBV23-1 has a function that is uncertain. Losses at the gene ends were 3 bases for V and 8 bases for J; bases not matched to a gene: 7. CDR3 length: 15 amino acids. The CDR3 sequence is CASSHPGQGAGGYTF. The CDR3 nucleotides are TGCGCCAGCAGTCACCCGGGACAGGGGGCGGGAGGCTACACCTTC.

The CDR3 spells CASSLGQGGRGYTF. CDR3 DNA: TGCGCCAGCAGCTTGGGACAGGGAGGCCGTGGCTACACCTTC. The V call is TRBV5-1, the J call TRBJ1-2, with 7 bases identical to TRBD1. Trimming removed 0 bases from V and 7 bases from J; junction bases left unmatched: 6. Germline CDR1 reads SGHRS; CDR2 reads YFSETQ. This CDR3 contains 14 residues.

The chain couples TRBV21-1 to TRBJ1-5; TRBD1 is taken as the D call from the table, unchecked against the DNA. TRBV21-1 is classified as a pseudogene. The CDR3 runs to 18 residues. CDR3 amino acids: CASSKIRRGRGDNQPQHF. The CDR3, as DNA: TGTGCCAGCAGCAAAATCCGCAGGGGGCGAGGTGACAATCAGCCCCAGCATTTT.

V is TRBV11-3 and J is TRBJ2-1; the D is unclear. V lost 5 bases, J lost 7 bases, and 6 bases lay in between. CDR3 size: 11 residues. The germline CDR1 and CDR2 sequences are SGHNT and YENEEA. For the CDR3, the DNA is TGTGCCAGCAGCCACCTAAATGAGCAGTTCTTC. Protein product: CASSHLNEQFF.

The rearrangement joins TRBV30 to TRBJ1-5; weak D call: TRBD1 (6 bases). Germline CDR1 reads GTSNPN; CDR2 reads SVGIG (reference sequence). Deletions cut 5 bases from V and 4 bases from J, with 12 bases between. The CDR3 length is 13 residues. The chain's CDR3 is CAWQQGLNQPQHF. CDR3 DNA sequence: TGTGCCTGGCAACAGGGATTGAATCAGCCCCAGCATTTT.

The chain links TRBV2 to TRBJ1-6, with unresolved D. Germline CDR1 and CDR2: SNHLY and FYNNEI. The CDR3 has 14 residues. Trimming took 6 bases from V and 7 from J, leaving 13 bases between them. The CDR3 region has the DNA TGTGCCAGCAGGGCGATTACAGTCAATTCACCCCTCCACTTT. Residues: CASRAITVNSPLHF.

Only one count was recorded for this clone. CDR3 coding DNA: TGTGCCTGGAGCCCAGGGACTACTAACTATGGCTACACCTTC. Amino acids: CAWSPGTTNYGYTF. The V gene is TRBV30, the J gene TRBJ1-2, with D possibly being TRBD1 (5 bases). CDR1 and CDR2 from the germline V gene are GTSNPN and SVGIG (reference sequence). Between the trimmed V and J ends, which lost 3 bases and 0 bases, there was a span of 11 bases. The CDR3 is 14 residues long.

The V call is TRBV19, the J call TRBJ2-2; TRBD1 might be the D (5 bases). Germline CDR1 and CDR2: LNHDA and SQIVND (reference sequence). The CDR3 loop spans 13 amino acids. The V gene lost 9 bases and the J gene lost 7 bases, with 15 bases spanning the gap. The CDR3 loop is CASRDSWVGELFF. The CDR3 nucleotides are TGTGCCAGCCGAGACAGCTGGGTCGGGGAGCTGTTTTTT.

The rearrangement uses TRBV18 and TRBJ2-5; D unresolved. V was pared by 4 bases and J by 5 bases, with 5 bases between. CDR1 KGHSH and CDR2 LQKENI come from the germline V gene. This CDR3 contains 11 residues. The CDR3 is CASSQEETQYF. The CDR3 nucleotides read TGTGCCAGCTCACAGGAGGAGACCCAGTACTTC.

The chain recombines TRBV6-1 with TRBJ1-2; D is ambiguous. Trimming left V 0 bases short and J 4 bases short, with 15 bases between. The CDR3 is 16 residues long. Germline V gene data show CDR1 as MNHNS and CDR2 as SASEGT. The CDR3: CASSEALSGVTYGYTF. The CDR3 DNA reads TGTGCCAGCAGTGAAGCGCTTTCCGGGGTAACCTATGGCTACACCTTC.

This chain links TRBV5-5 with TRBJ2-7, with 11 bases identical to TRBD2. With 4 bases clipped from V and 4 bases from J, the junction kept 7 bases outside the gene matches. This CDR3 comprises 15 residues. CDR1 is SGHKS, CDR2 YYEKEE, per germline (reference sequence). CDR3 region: CASSHLLAGAYEQYF. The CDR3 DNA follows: TGTGCCAGCAGCCACTTACTAGCGGGAGCTTACGAGCAGTACTTC.

The CDR3: CASSLTGAREKLFF. The CDR3 DNA follows: TGTGCCAGCAGTTTGACAGGGGCCAGGGAAAAACTGTTTTTT. The chain has TRBV28 and TRBJ1-4; 8 bases align to TRBD1. The CDR3 has 14 amino acids. V trimming: 3 bases; J trimming: 8 bases; junction bases outside the gene matches: 5. CDR1 and CDR2 (germline): MDHEN, SYDVKM.

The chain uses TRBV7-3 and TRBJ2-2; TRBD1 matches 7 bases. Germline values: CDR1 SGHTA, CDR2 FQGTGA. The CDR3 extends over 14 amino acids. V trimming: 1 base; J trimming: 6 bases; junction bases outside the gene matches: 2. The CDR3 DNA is TGTGCCAGCAGCTTAAACAGGGGCGCCGGGGAGCTGTTTTTT. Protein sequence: CASSLNRGAGELFF. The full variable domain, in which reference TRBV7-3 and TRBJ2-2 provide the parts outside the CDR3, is GAGVSQTPSNKVTEKGKYVELRCDPISGHTALYWYRQSLGQGPEFLIYFQGTGAADDSGLPNDRFFAVRPEGSVSTLKIQRTERGDSAVYLCASSLNRGAGELFFGEGSRLTVL.

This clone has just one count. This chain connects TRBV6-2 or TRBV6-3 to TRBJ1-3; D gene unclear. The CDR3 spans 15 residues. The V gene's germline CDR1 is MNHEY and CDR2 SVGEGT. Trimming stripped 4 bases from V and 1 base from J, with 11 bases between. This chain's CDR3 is CASSSSSGSGNTIYF. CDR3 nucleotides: TGTGCCAGCAGTTCTTCCTCGGGGTCTGGAAACACCATATATTTT.